The clone carrying this TCR beta chain was counted only a few times. These data belong to a study of blood T cell repertoires in COVID-19. Overall study context: Sample material is recorded as cDNA or gDNA derived from T cells, B-cell-depleted T cells, or PBMCs.

Original processing methods: Amplification of reference gene primers was used by the study to estimate nucleated cell counts. Method: immunoSEQ multiplex PCR; TCRdb's copy keeps in-frame clones and lacks some. That table supplies the V and J calls and clone size; D and trimming were determined from the DNA. The sample records 130,000 to 150,000 clones, roughly 79% being singletons. Trimming left V 0 bases short and J 7 bases short, with 12 bases between. Per germline, CDR1 SGHAT and CDR2 FQNNGV. The CDR3 is 15 residues long. This rearrangement joins TRBV11-2 to TRBJ2-2; D may be TRBD1 (6 bases). Sequencing was carried out using peripheral blood. The clonotype originates from a human donor in a cohort sampled during active COVID-19. This CDR3 is CASSLEAARGGELFF. The DNA of the CDR3 is TGTGCCAGCAGCTTAGAGGCCGCCAGGGGCGGGGAGCTGTTTTTT. Looking up the rest from reference TRBV11-2 and TRBJ2-2 gives the full variable domain: EAGVAQSPRYKIIEKRQSVAFWCNPISGHATLYWYQQILGQGPKLLIQFQNNGVVDDSQLPKDRFSAERLKGVDSTLKIQPAKLEDSAVYLCASSLEAARGGELFFGEGSRLTVL.